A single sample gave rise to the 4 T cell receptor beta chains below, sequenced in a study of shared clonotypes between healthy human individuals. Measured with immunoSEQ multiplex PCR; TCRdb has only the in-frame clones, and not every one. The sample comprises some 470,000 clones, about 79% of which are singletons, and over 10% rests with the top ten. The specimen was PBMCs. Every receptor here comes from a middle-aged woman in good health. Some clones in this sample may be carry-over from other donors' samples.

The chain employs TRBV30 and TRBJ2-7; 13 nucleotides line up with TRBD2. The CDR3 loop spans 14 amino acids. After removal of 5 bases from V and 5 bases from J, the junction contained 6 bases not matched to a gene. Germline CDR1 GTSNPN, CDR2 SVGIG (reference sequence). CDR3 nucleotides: TGTGCCTGGGGGGGACTAGCGGGAATCCACGAGCAGTACTTC. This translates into CAWGGLAGIHEQYF.

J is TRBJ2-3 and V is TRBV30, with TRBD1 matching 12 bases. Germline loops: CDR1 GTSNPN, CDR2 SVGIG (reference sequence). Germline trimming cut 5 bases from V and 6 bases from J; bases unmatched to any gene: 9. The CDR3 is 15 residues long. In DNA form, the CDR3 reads TGTGCCTGGGCCCGGGACAGGGGGCGGGCGGATACGCAGTATTTT. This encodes CAWARDRGRADTQYF.

The CDR3 DNA follows: TGTGCCAGCAGCGTTCAGGGTGGGGCTGGGAAACTGTTTTTT. It codes for CASSVQGGAGKLFF. The chain links TRBV5-4 to TRBJ1-4, with D tentatively TRBD1 (5 bases). Trimming pared 4 bases from V and 11 bases from J, leaving 18 bases between. CDR1 and CDR2 from the germline V gene are SGHNT and YYREEE (reference sequence). This CDR3 region has 14 residues. Complete variable domain (other parts from reference TRBV5-4 and TRBJ1-4): ETGVTQSPTHLIKTRGQQVTLRCSSQSGHNTVSWYQQALGQGPQFIFQYYREEENGRGNFPPRFSGLQFPNYSSELNVNALELDDSALYLCASSVQGGAGKLFFGSGTQLSVL.

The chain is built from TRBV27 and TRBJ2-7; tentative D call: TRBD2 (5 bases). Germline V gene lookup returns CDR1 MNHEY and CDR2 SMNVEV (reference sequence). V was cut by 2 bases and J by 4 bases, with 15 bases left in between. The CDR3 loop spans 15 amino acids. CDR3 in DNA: TGTGCCAGCAGTTTAAACGGGGTTGGCCCTTACGAGCAGTACTTC. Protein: CASSLNGVGPYEQYF.